This TCR beta chain derives from a study of T-cell reconstitution after alpha-beta-depleted transplantation in children. V was shortened by 1 base and J by 9 bases, with 8 bases between the two germline ends. This CDR3 region has 12 residues. Germline V gene sequence: CDR1 SGHVS, CDR2 FNYEAQ. This clonotype was counted many times. Unique molecular identifiers featured in how the TCRbeta library was prepared. MiXCR, applied by TCRdb to the PCR reads, yields one record per CDR3 protein. In the table there are about 18,000 distinct CDR3 sequences, approximately 5.2% of which are singletons. The receptor was isolated from a boy between 10 and 17 years old with acute lymphoblastic leukemia, due to receive a stem cell transplant. The sequencing used PBMCs, collected before TCRalphabeta/CD19-depleted stem cell transplant. The chain is built from TRBV7-6 and TRBJ2-3, with D uncertain. In nucleotides, the CDR3 is TGTGCCAGCAGCTTAGGACGCGGCACGCAGTATTTT. Translating it yields CASSLGRGTQYF.